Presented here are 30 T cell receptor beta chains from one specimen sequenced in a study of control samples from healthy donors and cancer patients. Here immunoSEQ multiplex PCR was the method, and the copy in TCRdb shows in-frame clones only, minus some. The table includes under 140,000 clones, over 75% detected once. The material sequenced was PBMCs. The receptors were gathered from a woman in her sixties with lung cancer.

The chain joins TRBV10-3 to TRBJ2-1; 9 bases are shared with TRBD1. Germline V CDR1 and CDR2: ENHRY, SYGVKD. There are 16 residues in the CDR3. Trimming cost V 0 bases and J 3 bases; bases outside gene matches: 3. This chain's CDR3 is CAISESPTGGYNEQFF. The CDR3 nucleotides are TGTGCCATCAGTGAGTCCCCGACAGGGGGCTACAATGAGCAGTTCTTC.

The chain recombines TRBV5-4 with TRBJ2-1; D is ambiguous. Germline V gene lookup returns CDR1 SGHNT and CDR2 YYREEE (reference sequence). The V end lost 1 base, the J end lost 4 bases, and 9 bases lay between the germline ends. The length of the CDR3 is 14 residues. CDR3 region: CASSLTQEYNEQFF. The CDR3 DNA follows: TGTGCCAGCAGCTTGACCCAGGAGTACAATGAGCAGTTCTTC.

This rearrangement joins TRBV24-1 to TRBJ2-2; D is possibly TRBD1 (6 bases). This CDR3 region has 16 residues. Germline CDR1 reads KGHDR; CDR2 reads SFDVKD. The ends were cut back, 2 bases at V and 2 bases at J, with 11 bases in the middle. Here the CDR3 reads CATSDSGTRNTGELFF. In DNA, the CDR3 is TGTGCCACCAGTGATTCAGGGACACGAAACACCGGGGAGCTGTTTTTT.

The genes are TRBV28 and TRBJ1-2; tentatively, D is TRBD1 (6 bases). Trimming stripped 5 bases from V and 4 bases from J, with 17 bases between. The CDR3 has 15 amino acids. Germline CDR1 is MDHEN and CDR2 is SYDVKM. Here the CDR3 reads CASSPPEQGSYGYTF. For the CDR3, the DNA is TGTGCCAGCAGTCCCCCGGAACAGGGTTCCTATGGCTACACCTTC.

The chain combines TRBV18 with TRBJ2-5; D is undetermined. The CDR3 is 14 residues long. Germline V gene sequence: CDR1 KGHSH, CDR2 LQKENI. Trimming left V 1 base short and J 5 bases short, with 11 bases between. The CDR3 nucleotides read TGTGCCAGCTCACCACAGCCTAGTGGGGAGACCCAGTACTTC. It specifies CASSPQPSGETQYF.

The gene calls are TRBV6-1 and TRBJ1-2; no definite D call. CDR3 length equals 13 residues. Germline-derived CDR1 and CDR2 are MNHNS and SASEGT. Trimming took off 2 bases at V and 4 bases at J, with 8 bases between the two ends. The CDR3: CASSERSFYGYTF. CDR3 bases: TGTGCCAGCAGTGAAAGGAGTTTCTATGGCTACACCTTC.

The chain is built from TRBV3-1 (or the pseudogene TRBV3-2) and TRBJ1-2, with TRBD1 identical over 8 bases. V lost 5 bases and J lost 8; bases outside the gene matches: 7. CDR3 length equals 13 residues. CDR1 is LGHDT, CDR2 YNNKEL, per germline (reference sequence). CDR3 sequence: CASSRGQGGGYTF. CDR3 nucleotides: TGTGCCAGCAGCAGAGGACAGGGCGGAGGCTACACCTTC.

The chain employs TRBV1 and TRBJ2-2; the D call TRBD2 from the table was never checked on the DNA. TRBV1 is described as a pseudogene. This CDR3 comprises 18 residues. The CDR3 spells CTSSQPRTSGDNTGELFF. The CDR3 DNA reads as TGCACCAGCAGCCAACCAAGGACTAGCGGGGACAACACCGGGGAGCTGTTTTTT.

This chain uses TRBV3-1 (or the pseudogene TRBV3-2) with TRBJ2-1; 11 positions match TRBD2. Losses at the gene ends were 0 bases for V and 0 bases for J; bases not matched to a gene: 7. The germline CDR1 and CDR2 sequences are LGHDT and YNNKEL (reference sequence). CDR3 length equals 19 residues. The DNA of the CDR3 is TGTGCCAGCAGCCAAGATCGGATTAGCGGGGGGGGCTCCTACAATGAGCAGTTCTTC. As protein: CASSQDRISGGGSYNEQFF.

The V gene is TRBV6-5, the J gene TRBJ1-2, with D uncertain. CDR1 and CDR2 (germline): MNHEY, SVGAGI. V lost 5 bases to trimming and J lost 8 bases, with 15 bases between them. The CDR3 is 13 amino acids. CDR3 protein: CASSTRPDGGYTF. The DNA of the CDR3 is TGTGCCAGCAGTACGCGTCCCGACGGGGGCTACACCTTC.

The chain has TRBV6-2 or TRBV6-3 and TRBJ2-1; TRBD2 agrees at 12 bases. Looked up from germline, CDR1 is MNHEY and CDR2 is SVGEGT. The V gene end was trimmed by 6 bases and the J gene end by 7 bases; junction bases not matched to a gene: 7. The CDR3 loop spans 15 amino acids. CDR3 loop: CASRPSGGDSNEQFF. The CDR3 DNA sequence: TGTGCCAGCAGGCCTAGCGGGGGGGACTCAAATGAGCAGTTCTTC.

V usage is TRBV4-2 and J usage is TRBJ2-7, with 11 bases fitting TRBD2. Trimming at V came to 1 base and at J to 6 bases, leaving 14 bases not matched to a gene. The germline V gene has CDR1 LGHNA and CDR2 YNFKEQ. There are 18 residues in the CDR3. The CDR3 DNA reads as TGTGCCAGCAGCCAAGGTGTTAGCGGGAGGGCCGGGGGCAGCGAGCAGTACTTC. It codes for CASSQGVSGRAGGSEQYF.

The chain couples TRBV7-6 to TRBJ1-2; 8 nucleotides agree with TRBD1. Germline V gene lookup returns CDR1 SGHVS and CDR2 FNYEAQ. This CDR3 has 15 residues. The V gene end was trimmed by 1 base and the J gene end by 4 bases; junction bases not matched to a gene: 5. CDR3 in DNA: TGTGCCAGCAGCTTAGGGGACAGGAGCCCCTATGGCTACACCTTC. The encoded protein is CASSLGDRSPYGYTF. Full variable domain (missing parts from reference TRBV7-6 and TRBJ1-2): GAGVSQSPRYKVTKRGQDVALRCDPISGHVSLYWYRQALGQGPEFLTYFNYEAQQDKSGLPNDRFSAERPEGSISTLTIQRTEQRDSAMYRCASSLGDRSPYGYTFGSGTRLTVV.

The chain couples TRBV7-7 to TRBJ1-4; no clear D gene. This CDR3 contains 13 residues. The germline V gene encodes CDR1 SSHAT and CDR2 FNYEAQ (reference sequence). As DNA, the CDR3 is TGTGCTAGCGCGCAGGTGCTTAATGAAAAACTGTTTTTT. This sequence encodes CASAQVLNEKLFF.

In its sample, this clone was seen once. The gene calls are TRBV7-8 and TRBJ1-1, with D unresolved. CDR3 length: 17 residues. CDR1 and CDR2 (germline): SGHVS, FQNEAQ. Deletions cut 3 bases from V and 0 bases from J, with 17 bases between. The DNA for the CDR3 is TGTGCCAGCAGCTTCGGCGGGCCAGGTTTGATGAACACTGAAGCTTTCTTT. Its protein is CASSFGGPGLMNTEAFF.

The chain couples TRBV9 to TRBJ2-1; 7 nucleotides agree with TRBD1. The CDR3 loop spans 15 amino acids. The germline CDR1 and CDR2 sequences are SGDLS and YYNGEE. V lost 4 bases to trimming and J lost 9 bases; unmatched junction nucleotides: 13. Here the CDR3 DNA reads TGTGCCAGCAGCCCCTGGGTTGAGGGGGCGGGTGAGCAGTTCTTC. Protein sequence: CASSPWVEGAGEQFF.

The CDR3 spells CASSPLAGYEQYF. CDR3 nucleotide sequence: TGTGCCAGCAGCCCGCTAGCAGGCTACGAGCAGTACTTC. This chain links TRBV5-4 with TRBJ2-7; possible D gene TRBD2, 5 bases. Germline CDR1 is SGHNT and CDR2 is YYREEE (reference sequence). The CDR3 covers 13 residues. V was trimmed by 4 bases and J by 3 bases, leaving 11 bases between them.

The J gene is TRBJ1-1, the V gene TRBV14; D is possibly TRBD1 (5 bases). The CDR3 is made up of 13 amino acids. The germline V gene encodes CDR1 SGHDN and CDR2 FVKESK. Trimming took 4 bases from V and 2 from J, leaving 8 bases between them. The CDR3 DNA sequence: TGTGCCAGCAGCCTAGACAGAAACACTGAAGCTTTCTTT. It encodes CASSLDRNTEAFF.

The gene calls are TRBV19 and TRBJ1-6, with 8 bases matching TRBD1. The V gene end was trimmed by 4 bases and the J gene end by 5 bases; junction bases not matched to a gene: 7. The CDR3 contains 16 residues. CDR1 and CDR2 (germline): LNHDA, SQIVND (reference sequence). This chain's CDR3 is CASSTRQGMHNSPLHF. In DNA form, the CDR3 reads TGTGCCAGTAGTACCAGACAGGGGATGCATAATTCACCCCTCCACTTT.

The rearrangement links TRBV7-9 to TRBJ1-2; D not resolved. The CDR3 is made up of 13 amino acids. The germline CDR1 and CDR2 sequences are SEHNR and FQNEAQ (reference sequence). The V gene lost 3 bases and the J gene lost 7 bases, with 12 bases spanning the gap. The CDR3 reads CASSFEGLSGYTF. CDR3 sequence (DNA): TGTGCCAGCAGCTTTGAAGGGTTGAGTGGCTACACCTTC.

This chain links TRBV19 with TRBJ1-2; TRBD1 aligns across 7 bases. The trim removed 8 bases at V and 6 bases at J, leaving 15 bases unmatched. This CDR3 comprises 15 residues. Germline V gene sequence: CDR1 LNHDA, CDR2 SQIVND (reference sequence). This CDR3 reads CASSLPPRGANGYTF. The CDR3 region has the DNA TGTGCCAGTTCCTTACCCCCCAGGGGGGCTAATGGCTACACCTTC.

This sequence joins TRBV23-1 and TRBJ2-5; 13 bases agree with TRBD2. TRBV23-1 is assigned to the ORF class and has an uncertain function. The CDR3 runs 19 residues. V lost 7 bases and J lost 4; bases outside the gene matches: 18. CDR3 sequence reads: CASTYNIHLGLAGAETQYF. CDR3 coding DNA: TGCGCCAGCACTTACAATATCCATCTAGGACTAGCGGGAGCAGAGACCCAGTACTTC.

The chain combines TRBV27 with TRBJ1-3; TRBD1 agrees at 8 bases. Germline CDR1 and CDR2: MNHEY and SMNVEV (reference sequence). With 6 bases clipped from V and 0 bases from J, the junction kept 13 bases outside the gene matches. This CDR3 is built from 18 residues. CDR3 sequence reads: CASSPGQAGGDSGNTIYF. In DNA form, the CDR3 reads TGTGCCAGCAGCCCGGGACAGGCCGGTGGGGACTCTGGAAACACCATATATTTT.

CDR3 sequence: CASSPQGLAGGPGQFF. CDR3 sequence (DNA): TGTGCCAGCAGCCCCCAGGGACTAGCGGGGGGGCCGGGGCAGTTCTTC. The chain combines TRBV3-1 (or the pseudogene TRBV3-2) with TRBJ2-1, with TRBD2 identical over 16 bases. The CDR3 sequence is 16 residues long. Germline CDR1 is LGHDT and CDR2 is YNNKEL (reference sequence). J gave up 12 bases and V 4 bases, and 9 bases lay outside the gene matches.

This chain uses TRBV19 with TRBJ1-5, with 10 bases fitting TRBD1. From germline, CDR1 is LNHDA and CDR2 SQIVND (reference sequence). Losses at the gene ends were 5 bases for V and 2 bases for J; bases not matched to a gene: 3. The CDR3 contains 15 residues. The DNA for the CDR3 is TGTGCCAGTAGTTCGACAGGGGGCCGCAATCAGCCCCAGCATTTT. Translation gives CASSSTGGRNQPQHF. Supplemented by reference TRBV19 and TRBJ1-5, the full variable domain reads DGGITQSPKYLFRKEGQNVTLSCEQNLNHDAMYWYRQDPGQGLRLIYYSQIVNDFQKGDIAEGYSVSREKKESFPLTVTSAQKNPTAFYLCASSSTGGRNQPQHFGDGTRLSIL.

The CDR3 loop is CASSVTGHSNEKLFF. Here the CDR3 DNA reads TGTGCCAGCAGCGTCACAGGACACAGTAATGAAAAACTGTTTTTT. V and J are TRBV7-2 and TRBJ1-4, with D possibly matching TRBD1 (5 bases). The CDR3 covers 15 residues. Trimming pared 5 bases from V and 4 bases from J, leaving 14 bases between. Germline-derived CDR1 and CDR2 are SGHTA and FQGNSA. The full variable domain, completed using reference TRBV7-2 and TRBJ1-4, is GAGVSQSPSNKVTEKGKDVELRCDPISGHTALYWYRQSLGQGLEFLIYFQGNSAPDKSGLPSDRFSAERTGGSVSTLTIQRTQQEDSAVYLCASSVTGHSNEKLFFGSGTQLSVL.

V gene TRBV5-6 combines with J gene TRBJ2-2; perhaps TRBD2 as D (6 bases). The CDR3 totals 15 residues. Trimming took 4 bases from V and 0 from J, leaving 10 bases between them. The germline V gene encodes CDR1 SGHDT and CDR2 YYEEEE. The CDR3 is CASSLSGSNTGELFF. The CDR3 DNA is TGTGCCAGCAGCCTTAGCGGTTCGAACACCGGGGAGCTGTTTTTT.

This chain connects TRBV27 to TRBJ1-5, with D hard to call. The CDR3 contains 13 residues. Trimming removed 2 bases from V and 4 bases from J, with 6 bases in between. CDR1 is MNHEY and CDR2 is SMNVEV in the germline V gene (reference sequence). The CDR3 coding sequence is TGTGCCAGCAGTTTACAGTCGAATCAGCCCCAGCATTTT. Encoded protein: CASSLQSNQPQHF.

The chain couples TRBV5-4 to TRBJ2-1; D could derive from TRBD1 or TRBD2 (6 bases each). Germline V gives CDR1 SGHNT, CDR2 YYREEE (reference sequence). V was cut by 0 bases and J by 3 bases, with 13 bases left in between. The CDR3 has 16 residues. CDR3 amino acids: CASSLGGAGIYNEQFF. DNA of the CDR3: TGTGCCAGCAGCTTGGGGGGGGCAGGTATCTACAATGAGCAGTTCTTC.

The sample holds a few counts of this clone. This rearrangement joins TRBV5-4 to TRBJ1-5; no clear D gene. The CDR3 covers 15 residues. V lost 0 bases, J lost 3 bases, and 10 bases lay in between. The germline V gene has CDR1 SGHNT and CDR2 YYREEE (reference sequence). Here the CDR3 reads CASSLDAGDNQPQHF. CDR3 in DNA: TGTGCCAGCAGCTTGGATGCCGGGGACAATCAGCCCCAGCATTTT.